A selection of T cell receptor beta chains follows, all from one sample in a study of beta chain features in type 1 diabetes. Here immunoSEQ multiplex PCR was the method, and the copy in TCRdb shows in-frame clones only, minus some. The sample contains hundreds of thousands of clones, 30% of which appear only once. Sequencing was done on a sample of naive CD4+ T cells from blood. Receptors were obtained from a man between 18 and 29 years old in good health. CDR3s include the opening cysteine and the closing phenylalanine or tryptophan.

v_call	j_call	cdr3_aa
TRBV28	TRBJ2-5	CASSLGGKGETQYF
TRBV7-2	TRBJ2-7	CASSRLDRGYEQYF
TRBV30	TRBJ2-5	CAWSPMGGTQYF
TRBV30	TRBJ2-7	CAWSVQGSYEQYF
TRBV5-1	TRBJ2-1	CASSLASGSFYNEQFF
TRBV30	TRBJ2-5	CAGSGPDGTQYF
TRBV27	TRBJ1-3	CASSLSGSGNTIYF
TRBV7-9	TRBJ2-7	CASSLVDEQYF
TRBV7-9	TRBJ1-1	CASSAQFVGEAFF
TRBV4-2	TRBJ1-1	CASSQIQGVNTEAFF
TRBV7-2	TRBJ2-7	CASSSYRGHEQYF
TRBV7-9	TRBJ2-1	CASSPTSVSYNEQFF
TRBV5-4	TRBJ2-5	CASSLTGTGGMSQYF
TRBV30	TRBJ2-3	CAWSVRTSGFTDTQYF
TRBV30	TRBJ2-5	CAWAIKGSSQETQYF
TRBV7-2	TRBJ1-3	CASSLTHTIYF